The rows below give T cell receptor beta chains drawn from one sample of a study of human T cells and chemical hapten exposure. TCRdb passed the RACE reads through MiXCR, listing each CDR3 protein once. Of just over 350,000 distinct CDR3 sequences listed, 6% to 7% are singletons. The sequences come from whole blood, collected in connection with sensitization to the hapten diphenylcyclopropenone (DPC). The receptors shown here come from a woman between 18 and 30 years old with alopecia areata. Some clones in this sample may be carry-over from other donors' samples. Both conserved end residues are trimmed from each CDR3.

12,TRBV6-5,ASSYGFLGDTQY
12,TRBV10-3,ATRDSKSTDTQY
12,TRBV24-1,ATSDFGRNYGYT
14,TRBV6-5,ASSYSVLYSNQPQH
13,TRBV5-5,ASSLGYSRNQPQH
11,TRBV10-2,ASREIENTEAF
14,TRBV4-1,ASSQGHGQGFYEQY
11,TRBV12-3/TRBV12-4,ARNSGETDTQY
13,TRBV20-1,SARDTALANEKLF
15,TRBV3-1,ASSQAVTSLSTDTQY